One and the same sample provided the 24 T cell receptor beta chains below, sequenced in a study of metastatic and nonmetastatic thyroid tumors. All patients were untreated before thyroid surgery. TCRdb reprocessed the PCR reads using MiXCR. The data show 20,000 or so clones, about 10% seen once. The sample was blood. The receptors were sampled from a female donor with papillary thyroid cancer or a benign thyroid nodule (not recorded which). Some clones in this sample may be carry-over from other donors' samples.

This clone was seen ten or more times. The chain carries TRBV19 and TRBJ2-3, with 7 bases matching TRBD1. J lost 3 bases, V lost 5 bases, and 5 bases had no gene match. Germline CDR1 is LNHDA and CDR2 is SQIVND (reference sequence). The CDR3 is 14 amino acids. The CDR3 sequence: CASSQTGVTDTQYF. CDR3 nucleotides: TGTGCCAGTAGTCAAACAGGGGTTACAGATACGCAGTATTTT.

This clone is judged medium-sized. The genes are TRBV6-1 and TRBJ1-5; D unresolved. The CDR3 covers 12 residues. Trimming pared 7 bases from V and 0 bases from J, leaving 4 bases between. Looked up from germline, CDR1 is MNHNS and CDR2 is SASEGT. The CDR3 region has the DNA TGTGCCAGCATGGATAGCAATCAGCCCCAGCATTTT. Translated, it gives CASMDSNQPQHF.

Ten or more counts support this clone. The V call is TRBV20-1, the J call TRBJ1-5; D call uncertain. Germline CDR1 reads DFQATT; CDR2 reads SNEGSKA (reference sequence). The CDR3 loop spans 18 amino acids. Trimming stripped 6 bases from V and 0 bases from J, with 24 bases between. For the CDR3, the DNA is TGCAGTGCCGGGGTGTTTGTCAGTGGACGATATAGCAATCAGCCCCAGCATTTT. Its protein product is CSAGVFVSGRYSNQPQHF.

In its sample, this clone was seen many times. The CDR3 is CASATMVGTDTQYF. DNA of the CDR3: TGTGCCAGCGCAACTATGGTGGGCACAGATACGCAGTATTTT. The chain employs TRBV2 and TRBJ2-3; D remains unclear. There are 14 residues in the CDR3. Germline CDR1 reads SNHLY; CDR2 reads FYNNEI. Deletions cut 8 bases from V and 1 base from J, with 13 bases between.

This clone occurred many times. The V and J genes are TRBV20-1 and TRBJ1-5; D is unresolved. The CDR3 extends over 12 amino acids. The V gene's germline CDR1 is DFQATT and CDR2 SNEGSKA (reference sequence). Deletions cut 5 bases from V and 9 bases from J, with 14 bases between. CDR3 coding DNA: TGCAGTGCTGGGCTTGGGTTGGGGCCCCAGCATTTT. It specifies CSAGLGLGPQHF.

This clone has a count of ten or more. The J gene is TRBJ1-5, the V gene TRBV6-1; D might be TRBD1 (5 bases). This CDR3 comprises 16 residues. Germline CDR1 is MNHNS and CDR2 is SASEGT. Trimming removed 4 bases at V and 3 bases at J, with 16 bases between. CDR3 protein: CASSGGWGRSNQPQHF. CDR3 nucleotides: TGTGCCAGCAGTGGGGGGTGGGGCAGGTCCAATCAGCCCCAGCATTTT.

This clone has at least ten counts. The chain has TRBV9 and TRBJ2-7, with 8 bases lining up with TRBD1. CDR3 length: 16 amino acids. The V gene end was trimmed by 8 bases and the J gene end by 2 bases; junction bases not matched to a gene: 15. In germline, CDR1 is SGDLS, CDR2 YYNGEE. CDR3 sequence (DNA): TGTGCCAGAGTTCCTGGGAGACAGGGGTTGACCTACGAGCAGTACTTC. It translates to CARVPGRQGLTYEQYF.

This clone was detected only a few times. J is TRBJ2-2 and V is TRBV28; TRBD1 is a possible D gene (5 bases). Germline CDR1 is MDHEN and CDR2 is SYDVKM. Trimming removed 5 bases from V and 0 bases from J, with 10 bases in between. The CDR3 is made up of 15 amino acids. The CDR3: CASSRQGPNTGELFF. CDR3 coding DNA: TGTGCCAGCAGTCGTCAGGGCCCGAACACCGGGGAGCTGTTTTTT.

About this clone itself: This sequence may be a read error, since a much larger clone differs from it by one base. The V and J genes are TRBV9 and TRBJ1-2; the D gene is possibly TRBD1 (5 bases). Germline V gives CDR1 SGDLS, CDR2 YYNGEE. The CDR3 sequence is 13 residues long. V dropped 0 bases and J dropped 6 bases, with 9 bases sitting between them. The CDR3 spells CASSVAGTNGYTF. Written as DNA, the CDR3 is TGTGCCAGCAGCGTAGCGGGGACCAATGGCTACACCTTC.

This clone was observed many times. The chain uses TRBV7-9 and TRBJ1-1; no firm D call. Germline V CDR1 and CDR2: SEHNR, FQNEAQ (reference sequence). The V and J ends lost 10 bases and 0 bases respectively, with 9 bases between them. There are 12 residues in the CDR3. The CDR3, as DNA: TGTGCCACCTCCTCTATGAACACTGAAGCTTTCTTT. It codes for CATSSMNTEAFF.

A remark on this clone: Just one base apart from a much larger clone, this may be a read error. V usage is TRBV7-6 and J usage is TRBJ2-5; TRBD2 matches at 8 bases. This CDR3 comprises 14 residues. J gave up 3 bases and V 3 bases, and 3 bases lay outside the gene matches. The germline V gene encodes CDR1 SGHVS and CDR2 FNYEAQ. The CDR3 nucleotides read TGTGCCAGCAGCTTGGCCGGGGGGGAAGAGACCCAGTACTTC. It codes for CASSLAGGEETQYF.

This clone appeared many times. CDR3 residues: CAWSVGGTYEQYF. DNA of the CDR3: TGTGCCTGGAGTGTAGGGGGGACCTACGAGCAGTACTTC. V gene TRBV30 combines with J gene TRBJ2-7, with D perhaps TRBD1 or TRBD2 (6 bases each). In germline, CDR1 is GTSNPN, CDR2 SVGIG (reference sequence). This CDR3 region has 13 residues. Deletions cut 0 bases from V and 2 bases from J, with 8 bases between.

This clone showed up many times. The chain recombines TRBV30 with TRBJ1-4; no definite D call. The germline CDR1 and CDR2 sequences are GTSNPN and SVGIG (reference sequence). V dropped 1 base and J dropped 0 bases, with 3 bases sitting between them. This CDR3 comprises 13 residues. The CDR3 reads CAWSESTNEKLFF. Here the CDR3 DNA reads TGTGCCTGGAGTGAATCAACTAATGAAAAACTGTTTTTT.

This clone was counted at least ten times. Other DNA sequences in the same sample also yield this CDR3. The chain carries TRBV29-1 and TRBJ2-1, with TRBD1 matching 10 bases. V was pared by 3 bases and J by 6 bases, with 14 bases of the junction left unmatched. Germline V gives CDR1 SQVTM, CDR2 ANQGSEA. The CDR3 extends over 17 amino acids. As DNA, the CDR3 is TGCAGCGTTGAGGGACAGGGGTTGACTAGCCTCGGCAATGAGCAGTTCTTC. Translating it yields CSVEGQGLTSLGNEQFF.

This clone was detected many times. This clone may be a read error of a much larger clone one base away. The rearrangement joins TRBV6-2 or TRBV6-3 to TRBJ2-3, with TRBD2 as a possible D gene (6 bases). Germline V gene sequence: CDR1 MNHEY, CDR2 SVGEGT. The CDR3 is 17 residues long. V shed 5 bases and J shed 2 bases, with 20 bases lying between them. CDR3 amino acids: CASSPSIRRGSTDTQYF. The CDR3 DNA reads TGTGCCAGCAGTCCTTCAATCAGGCGGGGATCCACAGATACGCAGTATTTT.

This clone was observed a few times. The chain has TRBV24-1 and TRBJ2-3; a possible D gene is TRBD2 (5 bases). Deletions cut 1 base from V and 2 bases from J, with 12 bases between. Germline-derived CDR1 and CDR2 are KGHDR and SFDVKD. The length of the CDR3 is 16 residues. Here the CDR3 reads CATSDLRGSSTDTQYF. Written as DNA, the CDR3 is TGTGCCACCAGTGATTTACGCGGGTCGTCCACAGATACGCAGTATTTT.

This clone was picked up many times. The genes are TRBV28 and TRBJ2-7; TRBD1 agrees at 8 bases. The CDR3 sequence is 19 residues long. The J segment lost 5 bases and the V segment lost 5 bases, leaving 23 bases of the junction unmatched. CDR1 and CDR2 from the germline V gene are MDHEN and SYDVKM. CDR3 sequence (DNA): TGTGCCAGCAGTCCCCCAAACCTGGGGGGCACAGGGGGAGAGGACGAGCAGTACTTC. This sequence encodes CASSPPNLGGTGGEDEQYF.

This clone has a handful of counts. The rearrangement joins TRBV7-6 to TRBJ2-1; 7 bases map to TRBD1. The germline CDR1 and CDR2 sequences are SGHVS and FNYEAQ. With 5 bases clipped from V and 5 bases from J, the junction kept 9 bases outside the gene matches. The CDR3 spans 15 residues. As DNA, the CDR3 is TGTGCCAGCAGCGCCTCGACAGGGCTAAACAATGAGCAGTTCTTC. Protein: CASSASTGLNNEQFF. The full variable domain, with the rest looked up from reference TRBV7-6 and TRBJ2-1, is GAGVSQSPRYKVTKRGQDVALRCDPISGHVSLYWYRQALGQGPEFLTYFNYEAQQDKSGLPNDRFSAERPEGSISTLTIQRTEQRDSAMYRCASSASTGLNNEQFFGPGTRLTVL.

This clone was counted only a few times. This may be a read error: a much more frequent sequence differs by one nucleotide. The chain's CDR3 is CASTMGGSGNTIYF. DNA for the CDR3: TGTGCCAGCACCATGGGTGGGTCTGGAAACACCATATATTTT. The chain links TRBV2 to TRBJ1-3, with D unclear. The CDR3 extends over 14 amino acids. The V gene lost 7 bases and the J gene lost 1 base, with 11 bases spanning the gap. CDR1 SNHLY and CDR2 FYNNEI come from the germline V gene.

This clone has a count of ten or more. The V gene is TRBV19, the J gene TRBJ2-5, with 9 bases aligning to TRBD2. There are 15 residues in the CDR3. The trim removed 7 bases at V and 3 bases at J, leaving 9 bases unmatched. Germline V lookup: CDR1 LNHDA, CDR2 SQIVND (reference sequence). In DNA form, the CDR3 reads TGTGCCAGTAAAACCACCGGGACTAGCAAAGAGACCCAGTACTTC. Amino acid sequence: CASKTTGTSKETQYF.

This clone appeared many times. This chain links TRBV20-1 with TRBJ2-6, with D possibly TRBD1 on 7 matching bases. The germline CDR1 and CDR2 sequences are DFQATT and SNEGSKA (reference sequence). V was cut by 2 bases and J by 2 bases, with 19 bases left in between. The CDR3 runs to 18 residues. The CDR3 region has the DNA TGCAGTGCTAGAAGACAGGGACTCTTAAGGACTGGGGCCAACGTCCTGACTTTC. This sequence encodes CSARRQGLLRTGANVLTF.

This clone has at least ten counts. The V call is TRBV2, the J call TRBJ1-1; D gene uncertain. V was trimmed by 6 bases and J by 4 bases, leaving 15 bases between them. The length of the CDR3 is 14 residues. From germline, CDR1 is SNHLY and CDR2 FYNNEI. Here the CDR3 reads CASSEWKDATEAFF. In DNA form, the CDR3 reads TGTGCCAGCAGCGAGTGGAAAGACGCCACTGAAGCTTTCTTT.

Of note for this clone: One base away lies a much larger clone, so this may be a sequencing read error. This rearrangement joins TRBV25-1 to TRBJ2-2; no reliable D call. Germline V CDR1 and CDR2: MGHDK, SYGVNS. The CDR3 loop spans 17 amino acids. The V and J ends lost 5 bases and 2 bases respectively, with 18 bases between them. In nucleotides, the CDR3 is TGTGCCAGCAGTCAAGCCAGGACGGCCTTTAACACCGGGGAGCTGTTTTTT. This codes for CASSQARTAFNTGELFF.

This clone has ten or more counts. The chain links TRBV3-1 to TRBJ2-5; 10 bases match TRBD2. The germline V gene has CDR1 LGHDT and CDR2 YNNKEL (reference sequence). The CDR3 runs to 18 residues. J lost 2 bases, V lost 0 bases, and 9 bases had no gene match. The CDR3: CASSQDWASGRGQETQYF. As DNA, the CDR3 is TGTGCCAGCAGCCAAGATTGGGCTAGCGGGAGAGGTCAAGAGACCCAGTACTTC.